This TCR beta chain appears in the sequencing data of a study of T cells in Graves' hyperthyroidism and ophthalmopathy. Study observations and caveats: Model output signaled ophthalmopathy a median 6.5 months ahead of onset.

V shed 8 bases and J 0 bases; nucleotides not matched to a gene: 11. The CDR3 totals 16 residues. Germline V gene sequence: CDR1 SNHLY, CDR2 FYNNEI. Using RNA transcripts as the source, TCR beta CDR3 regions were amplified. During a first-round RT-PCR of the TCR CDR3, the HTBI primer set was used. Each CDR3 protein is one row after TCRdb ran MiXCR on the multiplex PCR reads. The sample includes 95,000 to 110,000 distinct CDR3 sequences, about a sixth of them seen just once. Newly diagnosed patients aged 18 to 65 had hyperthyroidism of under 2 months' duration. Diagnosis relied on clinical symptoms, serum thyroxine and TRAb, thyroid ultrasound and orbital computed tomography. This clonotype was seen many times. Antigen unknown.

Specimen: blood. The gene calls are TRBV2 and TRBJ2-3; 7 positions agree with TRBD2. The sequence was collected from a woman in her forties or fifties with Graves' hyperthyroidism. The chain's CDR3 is CASRGASGGSTDTQYF. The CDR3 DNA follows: TGTGCCAGCCGTGGGGCTAGCGGAGGAAGCACAGATACGCAGTATTTT.